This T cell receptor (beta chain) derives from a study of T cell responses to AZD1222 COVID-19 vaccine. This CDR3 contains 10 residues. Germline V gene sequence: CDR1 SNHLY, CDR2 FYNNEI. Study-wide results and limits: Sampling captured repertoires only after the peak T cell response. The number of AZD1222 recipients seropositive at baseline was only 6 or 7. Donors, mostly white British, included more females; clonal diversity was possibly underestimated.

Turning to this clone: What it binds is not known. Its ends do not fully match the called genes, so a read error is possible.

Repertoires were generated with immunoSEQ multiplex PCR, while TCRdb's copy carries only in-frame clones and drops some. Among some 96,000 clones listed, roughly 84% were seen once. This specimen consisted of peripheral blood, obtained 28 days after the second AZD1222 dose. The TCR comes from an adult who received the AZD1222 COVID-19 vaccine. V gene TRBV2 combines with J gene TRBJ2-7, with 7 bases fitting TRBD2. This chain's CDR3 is CASRGGVSVF. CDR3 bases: TGTGCCAGCAGGGGAGGGGTTAGCGTCTTC.